The table lists the clone carrying this TCR beta chain with many counts. Indicated time point: persistent/refractory GD, antithyroid drugs over 5 years with positive TRAb. Construction of the TCR library relied on RNA isolated from PBMCs. Each of the patients was recruited from an endocrinology department situated in Xi'an, China. The data are from a study of regulatory T cells in long-lasting Graves disease. The TCR beta library used iRepertoire HTBI primers with Arm-PCR amplification of CDR3. Using its own MiXCR run on the multiplex PCR reads, TCRdb lists one record per CDR3 protein. Of about 470,000 distinct CDR3 sequences listed, 20% to 25% are singletons. V was cut by 3 bases and J by 1 base, with 6 bases left in between. Germline CDR1 is DFQATT and CDR2 is SNEGSKA (reference sequence). The CDR3 is 12 amino acids.

The TCR sequence derives from a female donor with Graves disease. Source: peripheral blood mononuclear cells (PBMCs), taken when the disease was refractory, from a patient treated with antithyroid drugs. This chain joins TRBV20-1 and TRBJ1-1; D ambiguous. CDR3 sequence: CSASYTNTEAFF. CDR3 sequence (DNA): TGCAGTGCTAGTTACACGAACACTGAAGCTTTCTTT.